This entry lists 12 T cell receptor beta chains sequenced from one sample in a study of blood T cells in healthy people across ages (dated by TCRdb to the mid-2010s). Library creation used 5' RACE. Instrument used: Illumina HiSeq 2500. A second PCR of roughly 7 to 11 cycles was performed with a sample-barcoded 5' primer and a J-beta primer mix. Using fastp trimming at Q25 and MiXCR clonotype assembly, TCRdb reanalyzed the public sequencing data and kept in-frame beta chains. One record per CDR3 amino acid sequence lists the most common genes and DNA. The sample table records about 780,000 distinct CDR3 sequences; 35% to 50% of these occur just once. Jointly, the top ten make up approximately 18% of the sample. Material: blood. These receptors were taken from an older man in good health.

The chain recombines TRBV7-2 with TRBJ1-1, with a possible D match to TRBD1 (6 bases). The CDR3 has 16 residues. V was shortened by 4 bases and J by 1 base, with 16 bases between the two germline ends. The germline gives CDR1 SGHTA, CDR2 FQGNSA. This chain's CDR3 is CASSYLRGAGNTEAFF. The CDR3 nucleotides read TGTGCCAGCAGCTACCTTCGGGGGGCGGGGAACACTGAAGCTTTCTTT. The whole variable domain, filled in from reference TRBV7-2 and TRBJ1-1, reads GAGVSQSPSNKVTEKGKDVELRCDPISGHTALYWYRQSLGQGLEFLIYFQGNSAPDKSGLPSDRFSAERTGGSVSTLTIQRTQQEDSAVYLCASSYLRGAGNTEAFFGQGTRLTVV.

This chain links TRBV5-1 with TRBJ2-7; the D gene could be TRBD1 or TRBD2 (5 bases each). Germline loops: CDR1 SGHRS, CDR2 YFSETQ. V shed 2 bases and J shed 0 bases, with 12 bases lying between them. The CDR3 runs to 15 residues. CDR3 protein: CASSLRTGPSYEQYF. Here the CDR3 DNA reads TGCGCCAGCAGCTTAAGGACGGGGCCCTCCTACGAGCAGTACTTC. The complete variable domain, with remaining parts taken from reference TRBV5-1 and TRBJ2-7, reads KAGVTQTPRYLIKTRGQQVTLSCSPISGHRSVSWYQQTPGQGLQFLFEYFSETQRNKGNFPGRFSGRQFSNSRSEMNVSTLELGDSALYLCASSLRTGPSYEQYFGPGTRLTVT.

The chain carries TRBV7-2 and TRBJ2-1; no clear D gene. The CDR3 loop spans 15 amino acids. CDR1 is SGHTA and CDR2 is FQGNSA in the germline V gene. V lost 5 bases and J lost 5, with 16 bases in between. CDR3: CASSQTYRNNNEQFF. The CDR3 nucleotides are TGTGCCAGCAGCCAGACCTATCGAAACAACAATGAGCAGTTCTTC.

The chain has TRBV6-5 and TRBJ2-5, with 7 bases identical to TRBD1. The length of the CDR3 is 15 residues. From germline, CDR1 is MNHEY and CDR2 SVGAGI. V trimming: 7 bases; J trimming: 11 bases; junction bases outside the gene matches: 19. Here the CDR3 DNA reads TGTGCCAGCAAACGACAGGGTGGGTCCTACAATGAACAGTACTTC. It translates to CASKRQGGSYNEQYF.

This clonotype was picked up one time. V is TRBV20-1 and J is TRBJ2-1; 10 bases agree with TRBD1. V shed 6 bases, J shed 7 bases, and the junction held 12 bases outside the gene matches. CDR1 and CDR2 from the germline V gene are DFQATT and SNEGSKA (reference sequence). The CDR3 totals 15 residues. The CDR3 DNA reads TGCAGTGCCGGGGTTAGGACAGGGGGAACGAATGAGCAGTTCTTC. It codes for CSAGVRTGGTNEQFF.

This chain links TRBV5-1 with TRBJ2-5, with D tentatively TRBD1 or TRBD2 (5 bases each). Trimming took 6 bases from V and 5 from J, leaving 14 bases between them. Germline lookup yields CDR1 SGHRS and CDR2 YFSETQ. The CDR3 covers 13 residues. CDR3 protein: CASTGTTRETQYF. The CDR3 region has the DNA TGCGCCAGCACCGGGACCACCCGGGAGACCCAGTACTTC.

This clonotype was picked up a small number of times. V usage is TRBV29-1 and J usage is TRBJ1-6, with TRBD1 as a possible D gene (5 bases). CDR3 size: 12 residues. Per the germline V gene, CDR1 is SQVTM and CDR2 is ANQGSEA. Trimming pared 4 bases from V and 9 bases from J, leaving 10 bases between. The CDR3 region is CSVGEGPSPLHF. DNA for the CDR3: TGCAGCGTTGGGGAGGGGCCTTCACCCCTCCACTTT.

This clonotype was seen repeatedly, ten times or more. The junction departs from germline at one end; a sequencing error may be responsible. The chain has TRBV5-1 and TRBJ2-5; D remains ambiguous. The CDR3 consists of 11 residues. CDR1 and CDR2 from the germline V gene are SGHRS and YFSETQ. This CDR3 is CASSYEETQYF. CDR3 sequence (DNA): TGTGCCAGCAGCTACGAAGAGACCCAGTACTTC.

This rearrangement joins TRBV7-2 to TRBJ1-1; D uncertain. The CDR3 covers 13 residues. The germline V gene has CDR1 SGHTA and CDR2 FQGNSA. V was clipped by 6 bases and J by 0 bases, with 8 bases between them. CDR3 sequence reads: CASSAALNTEAFF. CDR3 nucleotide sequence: TGTGCCAGCAGTGCTGCTTTGAACACTGAAGCTTTCTTT.

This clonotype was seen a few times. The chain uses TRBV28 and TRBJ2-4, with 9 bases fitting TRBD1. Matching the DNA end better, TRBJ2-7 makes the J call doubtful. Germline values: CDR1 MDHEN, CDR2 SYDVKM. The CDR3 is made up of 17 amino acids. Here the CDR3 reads CASSMPGTGINLGEQYF. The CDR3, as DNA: TGTGCCAGCAGTATGCCCGGGACAGGGATCAACCTTGGCGAGCAGTACTTC.

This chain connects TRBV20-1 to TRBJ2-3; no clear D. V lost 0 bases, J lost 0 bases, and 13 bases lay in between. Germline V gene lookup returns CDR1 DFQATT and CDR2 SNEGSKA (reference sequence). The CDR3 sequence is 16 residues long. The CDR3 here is CSARENSLLSTDTQYF. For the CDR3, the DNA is TGCAGTGCTAGAGAGAACTCTCTTCTGAGCACAGATACGCAGTATTTT.

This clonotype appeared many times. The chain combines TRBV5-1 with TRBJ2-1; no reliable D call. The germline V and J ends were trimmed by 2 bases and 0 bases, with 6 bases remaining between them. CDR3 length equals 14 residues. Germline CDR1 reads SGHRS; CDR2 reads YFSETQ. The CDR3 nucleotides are TGCGCCAGCAGCTTCCGAGGCTCCTACAATGAGCAGTTCTTC. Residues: CASSFRGSYNEQFF.